Following are 29 T cell receptor beta chains from one sample sequenced in a study of T cell responses to AZD1222 COVID-19 vaccine. TCRdb's copy holds only in-frame clones and misses some; the assay was immunoSEQ multiplex PCR. The sample includes 130,000 or so clones, about 88% of them seen just once. The sequenced sample was peripheral blood, obtained on day 0 of AZD1222 vaccination. These receptors were collected from an adult in good health.

J is TRBJ2-3 and V is TRBV6-6, with 7 bases matching TRBD2. The CDR3 contains 14 residues. Germline V gene sequence: CDR1 MNHNY, CDR2 SVGAGI (reference sequence). The V gene end was trimmed by 7 bases and the J gene end by 8 bases; junction bases not matched to a gene: 12. The CDR3 region has the DNA TGTGCCAGCAACCCGGGAGGTTGGGTGGGTACGCAGTATTTT. Protein sequence: CASNPGGWVGTQYF.

This clone has more than one count but fewer than ten. The chain joins TRBV27 to TRBJ1-1, with a possible D match to TRBD1 (6 bases). The V end lost 5 bases, the J end lost 1 base, and 11 bases lay between the germline ends. Germline CDR1 and CDR2: MNHEY and SMNVEV (reference sequence). CDR3 length: 14 residues. CDR3 sequence: CASSLGQKNTEAFF. The CDR3 DNA reads TGTGCCAGCAGTCTAGGACAGAAGAACACTGAAGCTTTCTTT.

This chain links TRBV18 with TRBJ2-6; 7 nucleotides line up with TRBD1. Germline loops: CDR1 KGHSH, CDR2 LQKENI. V shed 3 bases, J shed 0 bases, and the junction held 11 bases outside the gene matches. The CDR3 totals 19 residues. The CDR3 region has the DNA TGTGCCAGCTCACCGCCTTGGGGACAGAGAGACTCTGGGGCCAACGTCCTGACTTTC. Translation gives CASSPPWGQRDSGANVLTF.

In the case of this clone: An end of the junction differs from the germline gene, which may be a read error. The rearrangement uses TRBV5-4 and TRBJ2-5, with a tentative D call TRBD2 (6 bases). From germline, CDR1 is SGHNT and CDR2 YYREEE (reference sequence). This CDR3 comprises 15 residues. The CDR3 nucleotides are TGTGCCAGCAGCTCCCCCCCGGGGGTACAAGAGGCCCAGTACTTC. This gives the protein CASSSPPGVQEAQYF.

The rearrangement uses TRBV12-3 or TRBV12-4 and TRBJ2-1; D gene ambiguous. The V gene lost 5 bases and the J gene lost 12 bases, with 14 bases spanning the gap. The CDR3 runs to 12 residues. The CDR3 DNA sequence: TGTGCCAGCAGTCCGAGGTCTTGGGTGCAGTTCTTC. Its translation: CASSPRSWVQFF.

This clone has only one observation. This chain links TRBV7-6 with TRBJ2-1, with 13 positions matching TRBD2. This CDR3 region has 15 residues. Trimming removed 1 base from V and 7 bases from J; junction bases left unmatched: 1. Germline V gene sequence: CDR1 SGHVS, CDR2 FNYEAQ. The CDR3 DNA sequence: TGTGCCAGCAGCTTAGGACTAGCGGGAGGTAATGAGCAGTTCTTC. This gives the protein CASSLGLAGGNEQFF.

This clone was seen a single time. V is TRBV6-4 and J is TRBJ1-6; 8 bases are shared with TRBD1. This CDR3 has 14 amino acids. Germline V gene lookup returns CDR1 MRHNA and CDR2 SNTAGT. V dropped 3 bases and J dropped 8; count of bases not matched to a gene: 3. The CDR3 sequence is CASSETGEYSPLHF. CDR3 in DNA: TGTGCCAGCAGTGAGACAGGGGAATATTCACCCCTCCACTTT.

This clone has only a few counts. The chain uses TRBV7-3 and TRBJ2-3; D not certain. CDR3 length: 14 residues. Looked up from germline, CDR1 is SGHTA and CDR2 is FQGTGA. The ends were cut back, 6 bases at V and 0 bases at J, with 10 bases in the middle. CDR3 region: CASSRTDSTDTQYF. In nucleotides, the CDR3 is TGTGCCAGCAGTCGGACGGATAGCACAGATACGCAGTATTTT.

V usage is TRBV11-2 and J usage is TRBJ2-5, with D uncertain. The CDR3 consists of 13 residues. V was pared by 1 base and J by 3 bases, with 6 bases between. In germline, CDR1 is SGHAT, CDR2 FQNNGV. Here the CDR3 reads CASSLGLEETQYF. CDR3 nucleotides: TGTGCCAGCAGCTTAGGCCTAGAAGAGACCCAGTACTTC.

The V and J genes are TRBV5-1 and TRBJ2-7; 7 bases are shared with TRBD1. CDR3 length: 16 amino acids. The germline CDR1 and CDR2 sequences are SGHRS and YFSETQ. With V trimmed by 5 bases and J by 4 bases, 15 bases remained unmatched. The CDR3 nucleotides are TGCGCCAGCAGAACCTCCGACAGGGCTCTTACTTACGAGCAGTACTTC. Amino acid sequence: CASRTSDRALTYEQYF. The full variable domain, in which reference TRBV5-1 and TRBJ2-7 provide the parts outside the CDR3, is KAGVTQTPRYLIKTRGQQVTLSCSPISGHRSVSWYQQTPGQGLQFLFEYFSETQRNKGNFPGRFSGRQFSNSRSEMNVSTLELGDSALYLCASRTSDRALTYEQYFGPGTRLTVT.

This clone was seen a single time. As DNA, the CDR3 is TGTGCCAGCAGCGCGCGGGGGGGACAGGGAGGCACTGAAGCTTTCTTT. Its translation is CASSARGGQGGTEAFF. J is TRBJ1-1 and V is TRBV9, with 9 bases fitting TRBD1. The CDR3 consists of 16 residues. Trimming cost V 3 bases and J 4 bases; bases outside gene matches: 10. The germline CDR1 and CDR2 sequences are SGDLS and YYNGEE.

The DNA of the CDR3 is TGTGCCAGTAGCGACGAAGGGACAGGCGTTCAATCCACCTTC. It yields the protein CASSDEGTGVQSTF. This chain uses TRBV19 with TRBJ1-2, with TRBD1 identical over 8 bases. Germline lookup yields CDR1 LNHDA and CDR2 SQIVND (reference sequence). The CDR3 totals 14 residues. V shed 6 bases, J shed 13 bases, and the junction held 16 bases outside the gene matches.

The V call is TRBV3-1 (or the pseudogene TRBV3-2), the J call TRBJ2-5; D gene unclear. Looked up from germline, CDR1 is LGHDT and CDR2 is YNNKEL (reference sequence). Between the trimmed V and J ends, which lost 2 bases and 1 base, there was a span of 11 bases. This CDR3 has 15 amino acids. CDR3 DNA: TGTGCCAGCAGCCAAACCCAAGGGCCCCAAGAGACCCAGTACTTC. Translation: CASSQTQGPQETQYF.

CDR3 nucleotide sequence: TGTGCCAGCAGCCGACAGTACGGGAGGATCCCAGATACGCAGTATTTT. Translation gives CASSRQYGRIPDTQYF. The rearrangement joins TRBV9 to TRBJ2-3, with 7 bases matching TRBD2. Trimming removed 4 bases from V and 4 bases from J; junction bases left unmatched: 12. This CDR3 spans 16 amino acids. CDR1 and CDR2 from the germline V gene are SGDLS and YYNGEE.

The chain couples TRBV6-5 to TRBJ1-5; D possibly corresponds to TRBD1 (6 bases). CDR1 and CDR2 (germline): MNHEY, SVGAGI. V was cut by 6 bases and J by 6 bases, with 18 bases left in between. The length of the CDR3 is 15 residues. The CDR3 nucleotides read TGTGCCAGCAGGGATGGGGGGGCTCTGAGTCAGCCCCAGCATTTT. The encoded protein is CASRDGGALSQPQHF.

This clone was recorded once. J is TRBJ2-1 and V is TRBV29-1; 11 bases are a match to TRBD2. Per germline, CDR1 SQVTM and CDR2 ANQGSEA. The CDR3 is 14 residues long. The V and J ends lost 7 bases and 6 bases, in that order; junction bases with no gene match: 8. The CDR3 nucleotides read TGCAGCGGGGGGGGACTAGCGGTTTTCAATGAGCAGTTCTTC. It translates to CSGGGLAVFNEQFF.

The rearrangement links TRBV7-3 to TRBJ1-4; tentative D call: TRBD1 (5 bases). V lost 4 bases, J lost 7 bases, and 13 bases lay in between. The CDR3 sequence is 14 residues long. CDR1 is SGHTA and CDR2 is FQGTGA in the germline V gene. CDR3 in DNA: TGTGCCAGCAGCTCGCAGGGTTTGGGTGAAAAACTGTTTTTT. It translates to CASSSQGLGEKLFF. The full variable domain, its missing parts supplied by reference TRBV7-3 and TRBJ1-4, is GAGVSQTPSNKVTEKGKYVELRCDPISGHTALYWYRQSLGQGPEFLIYFQGTGAADDSGLPNDRFFAVRPEGSVSTLKIQRTERGDSAVYLCASSSQGLGEKLFFGSGTQLSVL.

This chain links TRBV15 with TRBJ2-1, with 9 bases aligning to TRBD2. Germline assignment: CDR1 LNHNV and CDR2 YYDKDF (reference sequence). Trimming removed 1 base from V and 2 bases from J; junction bases left unmatched: 0. The CDR3 runs 15 residues. Here the CDR3 reads CATSRVAGAYNEQFF. The CDR3 DNA is TGTGCCACCAGCAGAGTAGCGGGGGCCTACAATGAGCAGTTCTTC.

The rearrangement joins TRBV6-4 to TRBJ2-2, with D hard to call. V was trimmed by 8 bases and J by 2 bases, leaving 3 bases between them. CDR1 is MRHNA, CDR2 SNTAGT, per germline. This CDR3 spans 11 amino acids. CDR3 amino acids: CASGNTGELFF. The CDR3 DNA is TGTGCCAGCGGCAACACCGGGGAGCTGTTTTTT.

The chain uses TRBV6-2 or TRBV6-3 and TRBJ1-2; possible D gene TRBD1, 5 bases. The germline V gene has CDR1 MNHEY and CDR2 SVGEGT. This CDR3 is 16 amino acids long. The V end lost 6 bases, the J end lost 6 bases, and 23 bases lay between the germline ends. The CDR3, as DNA: TGTGCCAGCAGCCCCCCATTGGGACGGGCGGCCAATGGCTACACCTTC. This codes for CASSPPLGRAANGYTF.

CDR3 nucleotides: TGTGCCAGCTCACCACCGGGACTAGCCGGACCCAGCACGCAGTATTTT. Translation gives CASSPPGLAGPSTQYF. The chain employs TRBV18 and TRBJ2-3; 9 positions agree with TRBD2. The CDR3 runs 16 residues. Germline CDR1 and CDR2: KGHSH and LQKENI. Trimming cost V 0 bases and J 9 bases; bases outside gene matches: 10.

A single count supports this clone. The rearrangement joins TRBV30 to TRBJ1-2; a possible D gene is TRBD1 (6 bases). Germline loops: CDR1 GTSNPN, CDR2 SVGIG (reference sequence). The CDR3 contains 12 residues. Trimming removed 7 bases at V and 6 bases at J, with 15 bases between. CDR3 amino acids: CAFLQRTDGYTF. The DNA of the CDR3 is TGTGCCTTTCTACAACGGACAGATGGCTACACCTTC.

This rearrangement joins TRBV27 to TRBJ1-2, with 8 bases aligning to TRBD1. V dropped 3 bases and J dropped 4; count of bases not matched to a gene: 19. CDR3 length: 19 amino acids. Looked up from germline, CDR1 is MNHEY and CDR2 is SMNVEV (reference sequence). The chain's CDR3 is CASSFEAEAGTGRAYGYTF. The CDR3 region has the DNA TGTGCCAGCAGTTTCGAGGCCGAGGCAGGGACAGGAAGAGCCTATGGCTACACCTTC.

The chain carries TRBV4-1 and TRBJ2-5; D unclear. Germline V gene lookup returns CDR1 MGHRA and CDR2 YSYEKL. The CDR3 loop spans 15 amino acids. Trimming removed 4 bases from V and 5 bases from J, with 17 bases in between. CDR3 sequence reads: CASSRGVGSRETQYF. CDR3 in DNA: TGCGCCAGCAGCCGAGGCGTGGGGTCCCGGGAGACCCAGTACTTC.

The V gene is TRBV5-1, the J gene TRBJ1-4; D may be TRBD1 (6 bases). Germline V gene lookup returns CDR1 SGHRS and CDR2 YFSETQ. The V end was cut by 4 bases, the J end by 8 bases, with 18 bases between. The CDR3 runs to 15 residues. CDR3 protein: CASSRVGAGEEKLFF. The DNA of the CDR3 is TGCGCCAGCAGCCGCGTGGGGGCGGGAGAGGAAAAACTGTTTTTT. Drawing the rest from reference TRBV5-1 and TRBJ1-4, the complete variable domain is KAGVTQTPRYLIKTRGQQVTLSCSPISGHRSVSWYQQTPGQGLQFLFEYFSETQRNKGNFPGRFSGRQFSNSRSEMNVSTLELGDSALYLCASSRVGAGEEKLFFGSGTQLSVL.

The rearrangement uses TRBV14 and TRBJ2-3; D is ambiguous. V gave up 3 bases and J gave up 6 bases, with 10 bases separating them. This CDR3 region has 13 residues. The germline CDR1 and CDR2 sequences are SGHDN and FVKESK. CDR3 coding DNA: TGTGCCAGCAGCCACATCTCAAGTGATACGCAGTATTTT. Translated, it gives CASSHISSDTQYF.

The chain links TRBV2 to TRBJ1-2; the D is unclear. The CDR3 spans 18 residues. Trimming left V 4 bases short and J 4 bases short, with 25 bases between. Germline loops: CDR1 SNHLY, CDR2 FYNNEI. This CDR3 is CASSGANIARETFYGYTF. The DNA for the CDR3 is TGTGCCAGCAGTGGGGCCAATATAGCTCGAGAAACCTTCTATGGCTACACCTTC.

This clone showed up just once. The chain combines TRBV10-3 with TRBJ2-3; 9 positions match TRBD1. CDR3 size: 16 residues. CDR1 and CDR2 from the germline V gene are ENHRY and SYGVKD. V dropped 3 bases and J dropped 0; count of bases not matched to a gene: 4. Here the CDR3 reads CAISDRGQGSTDTQYF. The CDR3, as DNA: TGTGCCATCAGTGACAGGGGACAGGGAAGCACAGATACGCAGTATTTT.

This chain uses TRBV7-3 with TRBJ1-1; tentative D call: TRBD1 (6 bases). CDR3 length: 15 amino acids. Germline V gene sequence: CDR1 SGHTA, CDR2 FQGTGA. V lost 2 bases and J 6 bases, leaving 16 bases between the germline ends. The CDR3 sequence is CASSLVGSQGAEAFF. Here the CDR3 DNA reads TGTGCCAGCAGCTTAGTAGGTTCACAGGGCGCTGAAGCTTTCTTT. The full variable domain, its missing parts supplied by reference TRBV7-3 and TRBJ1-1, is GAGVSQTPSNKVTEKGKYVELRCDPISGHTALYWYRQSLGQGPEFLIYFQGTGAADDSGLPNDRFFAVRPEGSVSTLKIQRTERGDSAVYLCASSLVGSQGAEAFFGQGTRLTVV.